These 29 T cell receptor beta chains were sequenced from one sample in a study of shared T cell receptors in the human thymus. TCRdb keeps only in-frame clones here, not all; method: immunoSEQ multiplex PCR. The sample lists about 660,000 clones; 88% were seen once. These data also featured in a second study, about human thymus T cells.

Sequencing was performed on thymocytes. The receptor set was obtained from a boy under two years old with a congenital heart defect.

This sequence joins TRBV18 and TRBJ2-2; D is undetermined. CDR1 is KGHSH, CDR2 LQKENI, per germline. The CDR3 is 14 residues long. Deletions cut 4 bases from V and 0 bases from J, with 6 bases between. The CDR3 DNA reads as TGTGCCAGCTCACTGACTCCGAACACCGGGGAGCTGTTTTTT. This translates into CASSLTPNTGELFF.

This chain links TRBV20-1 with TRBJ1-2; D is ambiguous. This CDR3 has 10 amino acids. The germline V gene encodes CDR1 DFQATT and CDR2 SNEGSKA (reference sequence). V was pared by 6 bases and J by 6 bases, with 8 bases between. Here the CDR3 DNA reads TGCAGTGCCTCGTCAGATGGCTACACCTTC. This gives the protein CSASSDGYTF.

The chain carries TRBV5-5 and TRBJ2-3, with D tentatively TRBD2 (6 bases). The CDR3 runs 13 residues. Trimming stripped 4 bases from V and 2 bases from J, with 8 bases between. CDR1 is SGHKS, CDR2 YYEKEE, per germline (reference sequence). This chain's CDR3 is CASSRGTTDTQYF. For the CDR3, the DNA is TGTGCCAGCAGCCGGGGGACCACAGATACGCAGTATTTT.

Written as DNA, the CDR3 is TGTGCCAGCAGCTACTCCCCAAGGGGGGAGACCCAGTACTTC. Translating gives CASSYSPRGETQYF. V usage is TRBV7-2 and J usage is TRBJ2-5; perhaps TRBD1 as D (6 bases). CDR3 length: 14 amino acids. From germline, CDR1 is SGHTA and CDR2 FQGNSA. V lost 4 bases and J 5 bases, leaving 14 bases between the germline ends.

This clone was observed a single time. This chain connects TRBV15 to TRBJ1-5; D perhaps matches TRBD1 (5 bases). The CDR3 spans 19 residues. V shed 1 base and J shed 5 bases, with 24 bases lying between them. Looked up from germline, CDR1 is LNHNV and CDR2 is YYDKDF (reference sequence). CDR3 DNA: TGTGCCACCAGCAGAGGCGAAAGGGAACAGAGGCTACAGGATCAGCCCCAGCATTTT. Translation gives CATSRGEREQRLQDQPQHF.

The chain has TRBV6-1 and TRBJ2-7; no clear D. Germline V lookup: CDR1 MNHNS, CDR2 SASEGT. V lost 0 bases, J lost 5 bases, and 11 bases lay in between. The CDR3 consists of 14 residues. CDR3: CASSEAMVVDEQYF. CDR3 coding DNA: TGTGCCAGCAGTGAAGCTATGGTAGTGGACGAGCAGTACTTC.

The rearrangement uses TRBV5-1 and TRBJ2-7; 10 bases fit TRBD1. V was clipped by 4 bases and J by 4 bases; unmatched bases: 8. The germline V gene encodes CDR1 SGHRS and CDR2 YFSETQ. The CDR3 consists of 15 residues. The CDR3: CASSGTGTGDYEQYF. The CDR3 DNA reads TGCGCCAGCAGCGGAACCGGGACAGGGGATTACGAGCAGTACTTC.

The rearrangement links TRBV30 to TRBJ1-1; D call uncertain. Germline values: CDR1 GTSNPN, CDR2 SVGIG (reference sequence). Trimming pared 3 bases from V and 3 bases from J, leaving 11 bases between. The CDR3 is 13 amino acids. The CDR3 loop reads CAWRNLGHTEAFF. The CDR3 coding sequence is TGTGCCTGGAGGAATTTGGGCCACACTGAAGCTTTCTTT.

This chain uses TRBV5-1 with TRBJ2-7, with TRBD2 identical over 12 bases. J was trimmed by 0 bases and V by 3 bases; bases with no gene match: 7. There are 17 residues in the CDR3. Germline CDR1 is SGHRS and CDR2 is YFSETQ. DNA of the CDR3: TGCGCCAGCAGCTCTACTAGCGGGAGGTCCCGCTCCTACGAGCAGTACTTC. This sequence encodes CASSSTSGRSRSYEQYF.

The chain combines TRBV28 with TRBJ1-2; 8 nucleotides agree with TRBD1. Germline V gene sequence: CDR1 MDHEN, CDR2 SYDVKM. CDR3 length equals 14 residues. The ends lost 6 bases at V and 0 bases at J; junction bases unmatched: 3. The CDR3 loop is CASRRRGPNYGYTF. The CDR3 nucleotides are TGTGCCAGCAGGCGCAGGGGGCCTAACTATGGCTACACCTTC.

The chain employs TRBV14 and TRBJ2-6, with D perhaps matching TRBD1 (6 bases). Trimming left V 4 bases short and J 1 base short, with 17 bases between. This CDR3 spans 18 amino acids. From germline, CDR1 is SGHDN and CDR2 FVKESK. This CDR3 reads CASSPPVGGWSGANVLTF. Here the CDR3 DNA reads TGTGCCAGCAGCCCGCCCGTAGGGGGTTGGTCTGGGGCCAACGTCCTGACTTTC.

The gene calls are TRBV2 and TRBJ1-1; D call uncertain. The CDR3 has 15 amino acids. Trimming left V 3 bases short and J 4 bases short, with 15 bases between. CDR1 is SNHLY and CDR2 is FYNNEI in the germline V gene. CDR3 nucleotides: TGTGCCAGCAGTGACCCCAAGGTGGAGGGCACTGAAGCTTTCTTT. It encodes CASSDPKVEGTEAFF.

CDR3 nucleotides: TGCGCCAGCAGCTTGACCGGGACTAGCGTAAACAATGAGCAGTTCTTC. This sequence encodes CASSLTGTSVNNEQFF. This chain uses TRBV5-1 with TRBJ2-1, with 10 nucleotides matching TRBD2. CDR3 length: 16 residues. The germline gives CDR1 SGHRS, CDR2 YFSETQ. J lost 5 bases, V lost 1 base, and 6 bases had no gene match. The variable domain in full, with the rest retrieved from reference TRBV5-1 and TRBJ2-1, is KAGVTQTPRYLIKTRGQQVTLSCSPISGHRSVSWYQQTPGQGLQFLFEYFSETQRNKGNFPGRFSGRQFSNSRSEMNVSTLELGDSALYLCASSLTGTSVNNEQFFGPGTRLTVL.

The CDR3 coding sequence is TGTGCCAGCAGCGGGGGGGGGACTAGCGGTCCCTCTGGGGCCAACGTCCTGACTTTC. It codes for CASSGGGTSGPSGANVLTF. J is TRBJ2-6 and V is TRBV11-2, with TRBD2 matching over 11 bases. Germline-derived CDR1 and CDR2 are SGHAT and FQNNGV. This CDR3 comprises 19 residues. V gave up 5 bases and J gave up 0 bases; unmatched junction bases: 9.

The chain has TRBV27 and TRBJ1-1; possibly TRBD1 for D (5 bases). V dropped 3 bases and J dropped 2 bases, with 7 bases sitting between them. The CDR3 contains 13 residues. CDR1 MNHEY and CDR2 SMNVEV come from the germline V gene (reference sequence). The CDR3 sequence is CASSLDNNTEAFF. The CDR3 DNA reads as TGTGCCAGCAGTTTGGACAACAACACTGAAGCTTTCTTT.

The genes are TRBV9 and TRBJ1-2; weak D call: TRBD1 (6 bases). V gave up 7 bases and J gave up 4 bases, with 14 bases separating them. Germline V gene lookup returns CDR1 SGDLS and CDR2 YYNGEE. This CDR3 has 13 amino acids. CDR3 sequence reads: CASGGGHLYGYTF. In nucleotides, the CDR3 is TGTGCCAGCGGGGGGGGGCATCTCTATGGCTACACCTTC.

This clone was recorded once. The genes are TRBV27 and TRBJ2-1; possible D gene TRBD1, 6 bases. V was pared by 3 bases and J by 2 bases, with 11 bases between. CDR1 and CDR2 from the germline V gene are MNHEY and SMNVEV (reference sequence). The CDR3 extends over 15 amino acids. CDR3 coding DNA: TGTGCCAGCAGTTTGGGAGCAGGGGCCTACAATGAGCAGTTCTTC. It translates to CASSLGAGAYNEQFF.

The CDR3 DNA reads as TGTGCCAGCAGCAAACGGACTAGCGGTCTCTCCTACGAGCAGTACTTC. It translates to CASSKRTSGLSYEQYF. The chain carries TRBV21-1 and TRBJ2-7; the table assigns TRBD2, which was not confirmed against the DNA. TRBV21-1 is a pseudogene locus. The CDR3 is made up of 16 amino acids.

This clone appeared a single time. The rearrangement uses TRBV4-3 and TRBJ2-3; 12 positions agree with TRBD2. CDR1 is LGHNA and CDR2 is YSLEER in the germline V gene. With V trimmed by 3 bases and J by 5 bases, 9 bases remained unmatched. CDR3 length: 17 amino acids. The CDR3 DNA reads TGCGCCAGCAGCCAGGATCTGACTAGCGGGAGACGAGATACGCAGTATTTT. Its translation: CASSQDLTSGRRDTQYF.

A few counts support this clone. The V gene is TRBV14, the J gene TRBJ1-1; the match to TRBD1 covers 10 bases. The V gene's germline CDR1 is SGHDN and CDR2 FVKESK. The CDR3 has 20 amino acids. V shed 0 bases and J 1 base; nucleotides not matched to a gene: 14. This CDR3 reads CASSQDKVARDRGRNTEAFF. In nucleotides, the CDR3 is TGTGCCAGCAGCCAAGATAAGGTGGCCCGGGACAGGGGTCGGAACACTGAAGCTTTCTTT.

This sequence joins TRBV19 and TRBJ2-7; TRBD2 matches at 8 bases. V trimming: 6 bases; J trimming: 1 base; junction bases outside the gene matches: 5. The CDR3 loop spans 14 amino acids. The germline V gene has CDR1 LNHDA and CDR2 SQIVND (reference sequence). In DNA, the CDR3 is TGTGCCAGTAGGGCCCCGGGGGGGTCCTACGAGCAGTACTTC. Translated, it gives CASRAPGGSYEQYF.

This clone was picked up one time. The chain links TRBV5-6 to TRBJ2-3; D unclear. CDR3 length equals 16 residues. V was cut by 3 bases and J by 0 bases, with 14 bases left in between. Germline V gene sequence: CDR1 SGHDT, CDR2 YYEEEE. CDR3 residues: CASSYTETPSTDTQYF. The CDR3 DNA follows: TGTGCCAGCAGCTACACGGAGACCCCTAGCACAGATACGCAGTATTTT.

The chain's CDR3 is CASSRTTPGQFF. The CDR3 bases are TGTGCCAGCAGCCGAACTACCCCCGGGCAGTTCTTC. This rearrangement joins TRBV7-2 to TRBJ2-1; D uncertain. V lost 5 bases to trimming and J lost 12 bases, with 14 bases between them. This CDR3 comprises 12 residues. CDR1 and CDR2 (germline): SGHTA, FQGNSA.

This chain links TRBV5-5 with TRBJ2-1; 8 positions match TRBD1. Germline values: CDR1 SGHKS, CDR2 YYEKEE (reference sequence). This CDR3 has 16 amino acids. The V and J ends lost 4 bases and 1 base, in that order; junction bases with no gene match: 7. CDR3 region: CASSGGQGPSYNEQFF. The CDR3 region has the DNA TGTGCCAGCAGCGGTGGACAGGGCCCGTCCTACAATGAGCAGTTCTTC.

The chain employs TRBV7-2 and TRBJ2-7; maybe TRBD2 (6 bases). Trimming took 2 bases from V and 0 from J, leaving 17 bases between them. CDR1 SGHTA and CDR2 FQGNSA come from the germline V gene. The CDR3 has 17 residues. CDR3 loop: CASSLFEGGPHSYEQYF. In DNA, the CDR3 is TGTGCCAGCAGCTTATTCGAGGGAGGTCCTCACTCCTACGAGCAGTACTTC.

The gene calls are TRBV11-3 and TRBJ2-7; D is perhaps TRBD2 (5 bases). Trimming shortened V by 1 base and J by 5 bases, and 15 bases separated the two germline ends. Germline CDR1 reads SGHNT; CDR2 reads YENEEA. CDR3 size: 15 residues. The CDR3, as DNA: TGTGCCAGCAGCTTAGGGCGGACTGCCCTCCACGAGCAGTACTTC. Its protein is CASSLGRTALHEQYF.

The CDR3 loop is CSITTSANGDTQYF. DNA for the CDR3: TGCAGCATAACAACTAGCGCGAATGGAGATACGCAGTATTTT. The genes are TRBV29-1 and TRBJ2-3; TRBD2 matches at 7 bases. Germline CDR1 SQVTM, CDR2 ANQGSEA. J was trimmed by 5 bases and V by 8 bases; bases with no gene match: 13. The CDR3 totals 14 residues.

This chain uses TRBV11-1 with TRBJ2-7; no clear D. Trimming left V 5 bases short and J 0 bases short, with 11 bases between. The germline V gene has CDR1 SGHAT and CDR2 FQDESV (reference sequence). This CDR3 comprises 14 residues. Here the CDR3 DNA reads TGTGCCAGCAGCCTACGCTATAGCTCCTACGAGCAGTACTTC. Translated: CASSLRYSSYEQYF.

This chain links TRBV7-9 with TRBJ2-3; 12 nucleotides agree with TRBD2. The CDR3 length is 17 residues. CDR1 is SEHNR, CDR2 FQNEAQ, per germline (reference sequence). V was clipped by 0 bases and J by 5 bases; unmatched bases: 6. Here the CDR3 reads CASSLAASGRAEDTQYF. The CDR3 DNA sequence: TGTGCCAGCAGCTTAGCCGCTAGCGGGAGGGCCGAAGATACGCAGTATTTT.